A selection of T cell receptor beta chains follows, all from one sample in a study of blood T cells in healthy people across ages. MiXCR, applied by TCRdb to the 5' RACE reads, yields one record per CDR3 protein. In the table there are about 670,000 distinct CDR3 sequences, around 38% of which are singletons. Sequenced sample: blood. Receptors originate from a man aged 80 or over in good health. Both conserved end residues are part of each CDR3. D genes are given only for firm matches. Some rows mark clone size as missing; the rest say once, few, many or name a class of expanded clone.

TRBV20-1	.	TRBJ2-7	.	CSATPLGPYEQYF	TGCAGTGCCACCCCTTTGGGACCCTACGAGCAGTACTTC
TRBV18	.	TRBJ2-7	TRBD1	CAGSPLDRGLHEQYF	TGTGCCGGCTCACCACTGGACAGGGGATTACACGAGCAGTACTTC
TRBV7-2	.	TRBJ2-5	TRBD2	CASSFISGGARETQYF	TGTGCCAGCAGCTTTATTAGCGGGGGGGCACGAGAGACCCAGTACTTC
TRBV7-2	few	TRBJ2-5	TRBD2	CASSSTPRGGLETQYF	TGTGCCAGCAGCTCCACCCCTCGCGGGGGGTTAGAGACCCAGTACTTC
TRBV20-1	.	TRBJ1-5	.	CSARESRGDYSNQPQHF	TGCAGTGCCCGGGAGAGCAGGGGAGACTATAGCAATCAGCCCCAGCATTTT
TRBV20-1	once	TRBJ2-3	TRBD1	CSAELSYGQGLTDTQYF	TGCAGTGCTGAACTTTCCTACGGACAGGGTCTTACAGATACGCAGTATTTT
TRBV12-3/TRBV12-4	few	TRBJ2-2	.	CASSLGGDTGELFF	TGTGCCAGCAGTTTAGGAGGGGACACCGGGGAGCTGTTTTTT
TRBV6-2/TRBV6-3	.	TRBJ2-3	TRBD2	CASSYASGGNTDTQYF	TGTGCCAGCAGTTACGCGTCCGGGGGGAACACAGATACGCAGTATTTT
TRBV20-1	few	TRBJ2-3	.	CSATGTGADTQYF	TGCAGTGCCACCGGGACTGGGGCAGATACGCAGTATTTT
TRBV7-3	few	TRBJ2-3	TRBD2	CASSLRGTSGRVPDTQYF	TGTGCCAGCAGCTTAAGGGGGACTAGCGGGAGGGTCCCTGATACGCAGTATTTT
TRBV7-8	few	TRBJ2-7	TRBD1	CASSLTGVAVEQYF	TGTGCCAGCAGCCTTACAGGGGTGGCTGTCGAGCAGTACTTC
TRBV20-1	.	TRBJ1-6	.	CSARGSDNSPLHF	TGCAGTGCTAGAGGCAGCGATAATTCACCCCTCCACTTT
TRBV9	.	TRBJ2-3	.	CASSPDPISNTQYF	TGTGCCAGCAGCCCCGACCCTATTAGTAATACGCAGTATTTT
TRBV6-2/TRBV6-3	.	TRBJ2-1	.	CASVGNEQFF	TGTGCCAGCGTAGGGAATGAGCAGTTCTTC
TRBV25-1	few	TRBJ2-1	TRBD2	CASSAPSGGAWVEQFF	TGTGCCAGCAGTGCCCCTAGCGGGGGGGCCTGGGTTGAGCAGTTCTTC
TRBV7-2	.	TRBJ1-2	TRBD1	CASSQGRDRSYGYTF	TGTGCCAGCAGCCAGGGAAGGGACAGGTCGTATGGCTACACCTTC
TRBV20-1	few	TRBJ1-6	.	CSARGTGRNSPLHF	TGCAGTGCTAGAGGCACAGGGCGCAATTCACCCCTCCACTTT
TRBV6-2/TRBV6-3	.	TRBJ2-7	TRBD2	CASTPAGGEGYEQYF	TGTGCCAGCACCCCAGCGGGAGGGGAGGGCTACGAGCAGTACTTC
TRBV7-8	.	TRBJ2-6	.	CASSPPKGITGANVLTF	TGTGCCAGCAGCCCCCCCAAGGGGATCACTGGGGCCAACGTCCTGACTTTC
TRBV20-1	few	TRBJ2-7	TRBD2	CSARDGLAGGFEQYF	TGCAGTGCTAGAGATGGTTTAGCGGGAGGGTTCGAGCAGTACTTC
TRBV6-2/TRBV6-3	.	TRBJ2-1	TRBD1	CASRTQGAGFQEQFF	TGTGCCAGCAGGACTCAGGGGGCTGGTTTTCAGGAGCAGTTCTTC
TRBV5-1	.	TRBJ1-5	TRBD1	CASSLGTGAPQPQHF	TGCGCCAGCAGCCTAGGGACAGGGGCGCCTCAGCCCCAGCATTTT
TRBV4-2	.	TRBJ2-1	.	CASSQSAGSGNEQFF	TGTGCCAGCAGCCAATCGGCGGGCTCGGGTAATGAGCAGTTCTTC